This TCR beta chain was sequenced in a study of CD8 T cells in Susac syndrome. Per germline, CDR1 GTSNPN and CDR2 SVGIG (reference sequence). The CDR3 is 12 residues long. V lost 0 bases and J lost 2, with 5 bases in between. The TEMRA cells underwent FACS enrichment, while the CD8+ and CD4+ T cells underwent negative isolation. An input of roughly 0.5 to 1 ug of RNA was subjected to reverse transcription using random hexamers. With immunoSEQ multiplex PCR, TCR beta CDR3 was amplified across 54 Vbeta and 13 Jbeta. TCRdb reprocessed the immunoSEQ multiplex PCR reads with MiXCR, giving one entry per CDR3 protein. Of approximately 100,000 distinct CDR3 sequences in the sample, about nine tenths were seen once.

The specimen sequenced was CD4+ T cells from PBMCs. The rearrangement joins TRBV30 to TRBJ2-7; D is undetermined. The origin of this receptor is a human donor in good health. CDR3 region: CAWSVPPYEQYF. The CDR3 nucleotides are TGTGCCTGGAGTGTTCCCCCCTACGAGCAGTACTTC.